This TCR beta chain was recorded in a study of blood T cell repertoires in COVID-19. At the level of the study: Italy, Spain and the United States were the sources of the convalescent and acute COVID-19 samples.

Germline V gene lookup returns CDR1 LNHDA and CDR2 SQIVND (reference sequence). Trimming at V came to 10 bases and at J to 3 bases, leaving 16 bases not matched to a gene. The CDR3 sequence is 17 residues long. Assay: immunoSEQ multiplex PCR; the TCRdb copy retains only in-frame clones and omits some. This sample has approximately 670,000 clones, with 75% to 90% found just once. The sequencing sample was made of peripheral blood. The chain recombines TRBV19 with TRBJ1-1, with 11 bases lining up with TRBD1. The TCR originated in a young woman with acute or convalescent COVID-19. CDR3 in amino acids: CATKTPGTGGVDTEAFF. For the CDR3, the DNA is TGTGCCACCAAAACGCCCGGGACAGGGGGTGTGGACACTGAAGCTTTCTTT.